Sequencing of this T cell receptor (beta chain) was carried out in a study of beta chain features in type 1 diabetes (dated by TCRdb to about 2018). In the study overall: No differences in mean age, gender distribution, total cell number or subset yield were found between patients and healthy donors. A total of around 110,000,000 sorted cells were examined across all samples, and RNA yield correlated strongly with the number of cells per subset. In the study, TCRB repertoires of sorted circulating CD4+ T cell subsets from recently diagnosed type 1 diabetes patients were compared with those of matched healthy donors. Regulatory and stem cell-like memory subsets were obtained from only 8 patients and about 8 healthy donors, while naive and central memory subsets were obtained from all 30 or so donors.

Germline trimming amounts to 1 base on V and 3 bases on J, with 4 as the count of junction bases outside the gene matches. The germline V gene (reference sequence) provides CDR1 SEHNR and CDR2 FQNEAQ. From its cysteine to its phenylalanine, the CDR3 spans 16 amino acids. Here the CDR3 DNA is all that survives: 48 bases in frame from base 1. The entire isolated RNA was reverse transcribed using the High Capacity cDNA Reverse Transcription Kit, and thus expressed TCRB transcripts were sequenced. Naive, central memory and regulatory T cell samples underwent deep immunoSEQ sequencing, averaging around 3.7 million total reads per sample. Sorted cells were lysed in RLT buffer and RNA was extracted with DNase-treated RNeasy Micro or Mini kits, depending on cell number. Each cell subset was processed separately to prevent cross-contamination, with patient and healthy donor samples processed together. The immunoSEQ multiplex PCR was used to amplify TCRB sequences from cDNA, yielding 87-bp fragments that span the CDR3 region. Sequencing of the amplicons was done on the Illumina HiSeq platform. The study's own analysis went as follows. PCR bias was corrected computationally using synthetic template baselines, and reads within Hamming distance 2 were collapsed, with unmergeable singletons discarded. Reads were aligned against IMGT so that V, D and J genes, CDR3 length and insertions or deletions at six rearrangement sites could be assigned. Within each subset, clonotype counts were normalized to sorted cell number, and only after that were true diversity and Gini coefficients computed with the tcR R package. The overlap coefficient, calculated on TCRB nucleotide sequences, was used to quantify repertoire sharing. Out-of-frame TCRB sequences from naive cells were analyzed to stand in for the pre-selection repertoire. This is the immuneACCESS table as TCRdb keeps it, with only in-frame sequences that have V and J called. A part of the clones is gone; compared with another copy, unresolved V genes explain less than half, and the rest is unexplained. V, J and clone size are those of that table, while D and trimming were read from the DNA. The sample table holds 250,000 or so clones, of which about 15% were seen once. Approximately 0.018% of the sample rests with the top ten.

On this clone itself: Its specific antigen is unknown. Qualities for individual bases were not recorded, and no much larger clone is one base off.

From each donor, a single peripheral blood sample of about 116 mL on average was drawn into heparinised tubes. Naive, central memory, regulatory and stem cell-like memory CD4+ T cells were sorted on a BD FACSAria II using a panel including CD45RO, CCR7, CD25, CD127, CD95 and CD27. A purity above 95% was achieved for all sorted populations. Right away, PBMCs were isolated by Lymphoprep density gradient centrifugation and were stained directly, with no culture step. To minimize batch effects, samples were stained and sorted in pairs, one healthy donor with one patient per experiment. Broader findings and caveats from the paper: PCR may preferentially amplify shorter templates, but because patient and control samples were amplified and corrected together, any resulting skew would affect both groups equally. Type 1 diabetes patients showed a moderate but significant shortening of TCRB CDR3 length in all four CD4+ subsets. Naive, central memory and regulatory TCRB repertoires appeared more similar among patients than among healthy donors. Because cDNA was sequenced instead of genomic DNA, activated cells with high expression could be over-represented, although the groups did not differ in activation or CD3 levels. At VDJ recombination sites, patients with type 1 diabetes made fewer insertions and deleted more nucleotides, a pattern implying thymic rearrangement abnormalities. Only small numbers of individuals were included in the HLA sub-analyses, which left unresolved whether HLA type had any influence on TCRB rearrangement.

The rearranged segments are TRBV7-9 and TRBJ2-3; 10 central bases correspond to TRBD2. This sequence was found in a man aged 30 to 39 with type 1 diabetes. The specimen was naive CD4+ T cells from blood. According to the study, the label for this sample's cell subset or site signals: true naive CD4+ T cells. CDR3 sequence: CASSLERGGWTDTQYF. The DNA reads as follows: TGTGCCAGCAGCTTAGAGCGGGGGGGCTGGACAGATACGCAGTATTTT.